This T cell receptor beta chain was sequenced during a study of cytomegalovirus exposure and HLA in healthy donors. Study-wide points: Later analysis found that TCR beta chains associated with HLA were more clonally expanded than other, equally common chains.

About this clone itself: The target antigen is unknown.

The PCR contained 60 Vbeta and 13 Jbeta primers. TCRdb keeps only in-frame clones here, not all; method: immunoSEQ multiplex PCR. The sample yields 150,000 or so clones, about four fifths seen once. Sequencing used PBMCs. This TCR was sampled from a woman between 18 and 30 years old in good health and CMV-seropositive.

CDR3 nucleotides: TGTGCCAGCAGTTTGACACCTTCCTCCTACGAGCAGTACTTC. Protein sequence: CASSLTPSSYEQYF. The rearrangement links TRBV7-2 to TRBJ2-7, with D unresolved. The CDR3 is 14 amino acids. V was clipped by 6 bases and J by 0 bases, with 12 bases between them. Germline lookup yields CDR1 SGHTA and CDR2 FQGNSA.